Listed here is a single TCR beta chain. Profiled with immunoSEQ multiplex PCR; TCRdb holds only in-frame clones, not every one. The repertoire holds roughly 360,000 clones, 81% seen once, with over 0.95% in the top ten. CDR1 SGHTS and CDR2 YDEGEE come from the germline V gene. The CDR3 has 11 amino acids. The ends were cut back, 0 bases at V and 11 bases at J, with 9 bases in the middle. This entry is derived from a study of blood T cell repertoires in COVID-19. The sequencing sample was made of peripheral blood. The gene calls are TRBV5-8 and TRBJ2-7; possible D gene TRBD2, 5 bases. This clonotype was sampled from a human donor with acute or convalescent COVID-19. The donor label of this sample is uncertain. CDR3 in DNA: TGTGCCAGCAGCTTGGGGGCAGCGGAGTACTTC. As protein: CASSLGAAEYF.